Each of the 27 T cell receptor beta chains below was sequenced from the same sample in a study of identical twins. TCRdb itself ran the 5' RACE reads through MiXCR, one entry per CDR3 protein. The table shows over 600,000 distinct CDR3 sequences, with less than 25% occurring only once. The same data also went into a second study, on T cells expressing NK-cell markers.

The sample was PBMCs. The receptor set was obtained from a woman between 18 and 29 years old in good health.

This clonotype has a count of ten or more. The chain has TRBV5-1 and TRBJ1-2; the match to TRBD1 covers 7 bases. The V gene's germline CDR1 is SGHRS and CDR2 YFSETQ. V lost 4 bases to trimming and J lost 3 bases; unmatched junction nucleotides: 9. This CDR3 comprises 15 residues. The CDR3 region has the DNA TGCGCCAGCAGCCCGACAGGGACTTTTGACTATGGCTACACCTTC. Translated, it gives CASSPTGTFDYGYTF.

The chain couples TRBV3-1 to TRBJ2-5; no definite D call. Germline CDR1 is LGHDT and CDR2 is YNNKEL (reference sequence). The V end was cut by 1 base, the J end by 5 bases, with 8 bases between. The CDR3 totals 13 residues. For the CDR3, the DNA is TGTGCCAGCAGCCAAGCCAGCATGGAGACCCAGTACTTC. It translates to CASSQASMETQYF.

This clonotype has just a few counts. The J gene is TRBJ2-1, the V gene TRBV7-8, with no clear D. Per the germline V gene, CDR1 is SGHVS and CDR2 is FQNEAQ. Between the trimmed V and J ends, which lost 4 bases and 0 bases, there was a span of 13 bases. The CDR3 length is 16 residues. The CDR3 loop reads CASSSPHASSYNEQFF. The CDR3 bases are TGTGCCAGCAGCTCTCCCCACGCCAGCTCCTACAATGAGCAGTTCTTC.

This rearrangement joins TRBV18 to TRBJ2-7, with unresolved D. The CDR3 loop spans 12 amino acids. The germline V gene encodes CDR1 KGHSH and CDR2 LQKENI. Trimming cost V 7 bases and J 0 bases, with 7 bases left between them. The CDR3 coding sequence is TGTGCCAGCTTGTGGTTCTCCTACGAGCAGTACTTC. Residues: CASLWFSYEQYF.

The V and J genes are TRBV25-1 and TRBJ2-5, with D maybe TRBD1 (6 bases). Per the germline V gene, CDR1 is MGHDK and CDR2 is SYGVNS. This CDR3 contains 15 residues. Trimming removed 5 bases at V and 4 bases at J, with 17 bases between. CDR3 in DNA: TGTGCCAGCAGTCAGGGGATCGCAGCCCTAGAGACCCAGTACTTC. This sequence encodes CASSQGIAALETQYF.

This clonotype came up a few times. V is TRBV7-9 and J is TRBJ1-3; 7 nucleotides align to TRBD1. The V gene's germline CDR1 is SEHNR and CDR2 FQNEAQ (reference sequence). The CDR3 loop spans 16 amino acids. V trimming: 5 bases; J trimming: 0 bases; junction bases outside the gene matches: 7. This CDR3 is CASSPGQARSGNTIYF. Here the CDR3 DNA reads TGTGCCAGCAGCCCCGGACAGGCCCGCTCTGGAAACACCATATATTTT.

The J gene is TRBJ2-7, the V gene TRBV12-3 or TRBV12-4; D is possibly TRBD1 or TRBD2 (6 bases each). Trimming cost V 6 bases and J 2 bases, with 17 bases left between them. The CDR3 sequence is 15 residues long. CDR3 in DNA: TGTGCCAGCAGGACCCCAGGGGCGGGACCCTACGAGCAGTACTTC. As protein: CASRTPGAGPYEQYF.

The V call is TRBV29-1, the J call TRBJ2-7, with TRBD2 identical over 10 bases. V lost 1 base to trimming and J lost 0 bases; unmatched junction nucleotides: 6. The germline V gene encodes CDR1 SQVTM and CDR2 ANQGSEA. The CDR3 length is 16 residues. In nucleotides, the CDR3 is TGCAGCGTTGAAGGGGCTAGCGGGGGTATCTCCTACGAGCAGTACTTC. It yields the protein CSVEGASGGISYEQYF.

This chain links TRBV12-3 or TRBV12-4 with TRBJ1-5; D perhaps matches TRBD1 (6 bases). V was clipped by 5 bases and J by 0 bases, with 11 bases between them. The CDR3 runs to 15 residues. CDR3 bases: TGTGCCAGCAGTATACAGGGATTTAGCAATCAGCCCCAGCATTTT. Its protein is CASSIQGFSNQPQHF.

In this sample, this clonotype turned up a few times. This chain joins TRBV13 and TRBJ1-1; perhaps TRBD1 as D (5 bases). V gave up 5 bases and J gave up 0 bases, with 13 bases separating them. Per the germline V gene, CDR1 is PRHDT and CDR2 is FYEKMQ (reference sequence). The CDR3 totals 15 residues. The DNA of the CDR3 is TGTGCCAGCAGCCCCGGGGGGGGAGTGAACACTGAAGCTTTCTTT. It translates to CASSPGGGVNTEAFF.

This clonotype was recorded a few times. The chain recombines TRBV4-3 with TRBJ2-1; a weak D match, TRBD2 (6 bases). Trimming took off 0 bases at V and 9 bases at J, with 15 bases between the two ends. CDR1 is LGHNA, CDR2 YSLEER, per germline. CDR3 length: 15 amino acids. In DNA, the CDR3 is TGCGCCAGCAGCCAAGACAGGGAGGTCGGTAGTGAGCAGTTCTTC. Its protein product is CASSQDREVGSEQFF.

The V and J genes are TRBV12-5 and TRBJ2-1; D is ambiguous. Germline CDR1 and CDR2: LGHNT and FRNRAP. Trimming shortened V by 3 bases and J by 4 bases, and 4 bases separated the two germline ends. The CDR3 is made up of 12 amino acids. CDR3: CASGFLYNEQFF. The DNA of the CDR3 is TGTGCTAGTGGTTTTCTTTACAATGAGCAGTTCTTC.

V is TRBV18 and J is TRBJ2-3; D gene ambiguous. CDR3 length: 12 residues. Per germline, CDR1 KGHSH and CDR2 LQKENI. V gave up 6 bases and J gave up 5 bases, with 9 bases separating them. The DNA for the CDR3 is TGTGCCAGCTCTGATATGGAAGATACGCAGTATTTT. Amino acid sequence: CASSDMEDTQYF.

This clonotype was observed many times. The V call is TRBV20-1, the J call TRBJ2-1; 11 bases fit TRBD2. This CDR3 has 14 amino acids. V was clipped by 6 bases and J by 4 bases; unmatched bases: 5. In germline, CDR1 is DFQATT, CDR2 SNEGSKA (reference sequence). The CDR3 loop is CSAKGTSGYNEQFF. In nucleotides, the CDR3 is TGCAGTGCAAAGGGGACTAGCGGATACAATGAGCAGTTCTTC.

The V call is TRBV27, the J call TRBJ2-7, with 7 bases matching TRBD2. V shed 3 bases, J shed 3 bases, and the junction held 2 bases outside the gene matches. The CDR3 sequence is 13 residues long. Germline V gives CDR1 MNHEY, CDR2 SMNVEV (reference sequence). The CDR3 sequence: CASSFERGYEQYF. The CDR3 bases are TGTGCCAGCAGTTTTGAGCGGGGCTACGAGCAGTACTTC.

This clonotype occurred a few times. The gene calls are TRBV4-2 and TRBJ2-5, with D tentatively TRBD2 (6 bases). CDR3 size: 14 residues. Germline V CDR1 and CDR2: LGHNA, YNFKEQ. V was shortened by 2 bases and J by 2 bases, with 9 bases between the two germline ends. The CDR3 protein is CASSQTGVQETQYF. The CDR3 DNA is TGTGCCAGCAGCCAAACGGGGGTTCAAGAGACCCAGTACTTC.

V and J are TRBV12-3 or TRBV12-4 and TRBJ2-5; 7 bases line up with TRBD2. V lost 1 base to trimming and J lost 7 bases; unmatched junction nucleotides: 6. The length of the CDR3 is 14 residues. The chain's CDR3 is CASSLGGSTRTQYF. For the CDR3, the DNA is TGTGCCAGCAGTTTAGGCGGGAGCACCAGGACCCAGTACTTC.

The V gene is TRBV11-2, the J gene TRBJ2-7; 9 bases match TRBD2. J lost 0 bases, V lost 3 bases, and 3 bases had no gene match. CDR1 is SGHAT, CDR2 FQNNGV, per germline. The CDR3 runs to 15 residues. CDR3 sequence: CASSLRTSDSYEQYF. CDR3 sequence (DNA): TGTGCCAGCAGCTTGCGGACTAGCGACTCCTACGAGCAGTACTTC. Complete variable domain (other parts from reference TRBV11-2 and TRBJ2-7): EAGVAQSPRYKIIEKRQSVAFWCNPISGHATLYWYQQILGQGPKLLIQFQNNGVVDDSQLPKDRFSAERLKGVDSTLKIQPAKLEDSAVYLCASSLRTSDSYEQYFGPGTRLTVT.

The V call is TRBV12-3 or TRBV12-4, the J call TRBJ2-3; D gene ambiguous. V lost 3 bases, J lost 5 bases, and 6 bases lay in between. The CDR3 is 12 residues long. CDR3 region: CASSFSVDTQYF. Written as DNA, the CDR3 is TGTGCCAGCAGTTTCTCCGTAGATACGCAGTATTTT.

The chain joins TRBV3-1 to TRBJ2-7, with 8 bases aligning to TRBD1. V trimming: 2 bases; J trimming: 5 bases; junction bases outside the gene matches: 5. Per the germline V gene, CDR1 is LGHDT and CDR2 is YNNKEL (reference sequence). The CDR3 is 14 amino acids. The CDR3 DNA reads TGTGCCAGCAGCCAACAGGGGGCGAGGAACGAGCAGTACTTC. This sequence encodes CASSQQGARNEQYF.

This clonotype came up a few times. The J gene is TRBJ2-4, the V gene TRBV29-1; D is uncertain. The CDR3 totals 14 residues. Trimming removed 6 bases from V and 7 bases from J, with 19 bases in between. Germline CDR1 reads SQVTM; CDR2 reads ANQGSEA. Here the CDR3 DNA reads TGCAGCGTCTCAACCAGGAATTTGGGGAACATTCAGTACTTC. Encoded protein: CSVSTRNLGNIQYF.

The chain links TRBV25-1 to TRBJ2-6; 7 bases line up with TRBD2. The V gene's germline CDR1 is MGHDK and CDR2 SYGVNS. V shed 2 bases, J shed 2 bases, and the junction held 6 bases outside the gene matches. The CDR3 extends over 17 amino acids. The CDR3 DNA reads TGTGCCAGCAGTGAAGGGGGGGTTCCGCCTGGGGCCAACGTCCTGACTTTC. Its translation: CASSEGGVPPGANVLTF.

The sample holds many counts of this clonotype. This chain joins TRBV5-1 and TRBJ1-1; 9 bases align to TRBD1. Looked up from germline, CDR1 is SGHRS and CDR2 is YFSETQ. The CDR3 loop spans 12 amino acids. V dropped 3 bases and J dropped 10; count of bases not matched to a gene: 4. This CDR3 reads CASSWGQGRAFF. For the CDR3, the DNA is TGCGCCAGCAGCTGGGGACAGGGTAGAGCTTTCTTT.

This clonotype has a handful of counts. V is TRBV6-1 and J is TRBJ2-3, with D perhaps matching TRBD1 (6 bases). Trimming cost V 9 bases and J 5 bases, with 21 bases left between them. Germline V CDR1 and CDR2: MNHNS, SASEGT. This CDR3 region has 15 residues. In DNA, the CDR3 is TGTGCCAGTCAAGACCCACAGGGCCCTTTAGATACGCAGTATTTT. This gives the protein CASQDPQGPLDTQYF.

The chain employs TRBV6-6 and TRBJ2-4, with D perhaps matching TRBD1 (5 bases). The V end was cut by 5 bases, the J end by 11 bases, with 13 bases between. Germline V lookup: CDR1 MNHNY, CDR2 SVGAGI (reference sequence). This CDR3 region has 12 residues. The CDR3 sequence: CASSDDWGLQYF. The CDR3 region has the DNA TGTGCCAGCAGTGATGACTGGGGCCTTCAGTACTTC.

This clonotype has more than one count but fewer than ten. The J gene is TRBJ2-4, the V gene TRBV5-1, with 10 bases matching TRBD1. The CDR3 consists of 16 residues. Germline V gene lookup returns CDR1 SGHRS and CDR2 YFSETQ. The ends lost 1 base at V and 5 bases at J; junction bases unmatched: 6. Written as DNA, the CDR3 is TGCGCCAGCAGCTTGTCGACAGGGGGCTGGGAAAACATTCAGTACTTC. Encoded protein: CASSLSTGGWENIQYF.

This clonotype has more than one count but fewer than ten. The V and J genes are TRBV5-1 and TRBJ2-3; a possible D gene is TRBD2 (6 bases). The V end was cut by 3 bases, the J end by 5 bases, with 13 bases between. Looked up from germline, CDR1 is SGHRS and CDR2 is YFSETQ. The CDR3 extends over 14 amino acids. The CDR3 DNA follows: TGCGCCAGCAGCTCATCCGGGACTGGAGATACGCAGTATTTT. Protein sequence: CASSSSGTGDTQYF.